This T cell receptor beta chain was recovered during a study of blood T cell repertoires in COVID-19. This table comes from immunoSEQ multiplex PCR, and its TCRdb copy is limited to in-frame clones, with some not included. The repertoire includes fewer than 75,000 clones, roughly 91% of them detected once, and approximately 1.5% sits in the top ten. Trimming removed 5 bases from V and 3 bases from J; junction bases left unmatched: 3. CDR1 is ENHRY, CDR2 SYGVKD, per germline. CDR3 length equals 13 residues. The sequenced material came from peripheral blood. V gene TRBV10-3 combines with J gene TRBJ2-7, with TRBD1 matching 8 bases. This receptor was identified in a man aged 55 to 69 with acute or convalescent COVID-19. DNA for the CDR3: TGTGCCATCAGTAAGGGACAGGACTACGAGCAGTACTTC. Translated: CAISKGQDYEQYF.